This note documents a single T cell receptor beta chain sequence. No antigen is known for it. This specimen comes from a study of OX40 agonist ivuxolimab in advanced cancers. In the study overall: Given to patients was ivuxolimab, an agonistic anti-OX40 (CD134) antibody. Partial responses were recorded for three patients, including one with hepatocellular carcinoma and two with cutaneous melanoma. General observations from the study: Clones of CD4+ and CD8+ blood T cells grew by week 6 at doses of 0.1 to 3.0 mg/kg. Which antigen the expanded peripheral T cells recognized is unknown.

The germline V gene has CDR1 LGHNA and CDR2 YSLEER. CDR3 size: 15 residues. V lost 0 bases, J lost 4 bases, and 10 bases lay in between. TCRdb keeps only in-frame clones here, not all; method: immunoSEQ multiplex PCR. The repertoire holds 55,000 to 60,000 clones, with roughly 93% as singletons. Source: CD4+ or CD8+ T cells sorted from blood, taken in a trial of the OX40 agonist ivuxolimab. The TCR comes from an adult with an advanced solid tumor such as melanoma, head and neck, liver or kidney cancer. The rearrangement uses TRBV4-3 and TRBJ2-1, with unresolved D. CDR3 nucleotides: TGCGCCAGCAGCCAAGATCGGGCCGTGTACAATGAGCAGTTCTTC. This translates into CASSQDRAVYNEQFF.